These T cell receptor beta chains were read from a single sample in a study of response to subunit inactivated influenza vaccine. TCRdb independently ran MiXCR on the RT-PCR reads; one entry per CDR3 protein. Among under 550,000 distinct CDR3 sequences listed, 6% to 9% were seen once. The sample in question was PBMCs from blood, obtained roughly 24 months after vaccination. The receptors derive from a man aged 50 to 69 who received an inactivated influenza vaccine. CDR3s include the opening cysteine and the closing phenylalanine or tryptophan. A D gene is named only where the DNA matches it firmly. Rows give clone size only sometimes, using once, few, many, or a class for an expanded clone.

few,TRBJ2-1,-,TRBV19,CASSYDIASYNEQFF,TGTGCCAGTAGTTACGACATAGCCTCCTACAATGAGCAGTTCTTC
-,TRBJ2-6,-,TRBV20-1,CSAGMGSGANVLTF,TGCAGTGCCGGCATGGGCTCTGGGGCCAACGTCCTGACTTTC
few,TRBJ2-3,TRBD2,TRBV7-3,CASSPRLASTQYF,TGTGCCAGCAGCCCCAGACTAGCTTCTACGCAGTATTTT
many,TRBJ1-5,-,TRBV28,CASTWQGRTQPQHF,TGTGCCAGTACCTGGCAGGGACGTACTCAGCCCCAGCATTTT
many,TRBJ2-1,-,TRBV28,CASSPGSEFNEQFF,TGTGCCAGCAGCCCCGGGAGCGAGTTCAATGAGCAGTTCTTC
few,TRBJ2-3,TRBD2,TRBV10-3,CAISESSGVTDTQYF,TGTGCCATCAGTGAGTCAAGCGGGGTAACAGATACGCAGTATTTT
-,TRBJ1-2,TRBD1,TRBV28,CASSKQGAAGYTF,TGTGCCAGCAGCAAACAGGGGGCGGCTGGCTACACCTTC
-,TRBJ2-7,TRBD1,TRBV20-1,CSARDRRNEQYF,TGCAGTGCAAGGGACAGAAGAAACGAGCAGTACTTC
few,TRBJ2-5,-,TRBV20-1,CSARRGGGRGETQYF,TGCAGTGCTAGGCGCGGAGGGGGGCGCGGGGAGACCCAGTACTTC
many,TRBJ2-7,TRBD1,TRBV4-1,CASSQSGTGAEEQYF,TGCGCCAGCAGCCAATCCGGGACAGGGGCTGAAGAGCAGTACTTC